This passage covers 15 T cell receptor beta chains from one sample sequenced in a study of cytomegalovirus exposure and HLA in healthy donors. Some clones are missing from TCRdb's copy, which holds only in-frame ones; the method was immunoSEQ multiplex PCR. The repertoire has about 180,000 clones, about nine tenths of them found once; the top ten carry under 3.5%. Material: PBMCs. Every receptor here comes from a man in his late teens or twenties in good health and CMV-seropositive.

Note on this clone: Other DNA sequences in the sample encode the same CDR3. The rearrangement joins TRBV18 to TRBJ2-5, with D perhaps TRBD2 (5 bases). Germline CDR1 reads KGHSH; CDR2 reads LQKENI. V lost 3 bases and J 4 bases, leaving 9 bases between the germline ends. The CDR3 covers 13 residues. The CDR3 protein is CASSPAGSETQYF. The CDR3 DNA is TGTGCCAGCTCACCTGCGGGCTCAGAGACCCAGTACTTC.

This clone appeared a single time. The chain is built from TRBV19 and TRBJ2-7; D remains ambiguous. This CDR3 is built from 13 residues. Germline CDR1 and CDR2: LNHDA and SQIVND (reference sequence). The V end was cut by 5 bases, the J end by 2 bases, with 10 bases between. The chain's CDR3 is CASSPTAAYEQYF. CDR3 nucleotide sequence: TGTGCCAGTAGTCCGACTGCTGCCTACGAGCAGTACTTC. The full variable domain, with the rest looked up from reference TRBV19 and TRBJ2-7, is DGGITQSPKYLFRKEGQNVTLSCEQNLNHDAMYWYRQDPGQGLRLIYYSQIVNDFQKGDIAEGYSVSREKKESFPLTVTSAQKNPTAFYLCASSPTAAYEQYFGPGTRLTVT.

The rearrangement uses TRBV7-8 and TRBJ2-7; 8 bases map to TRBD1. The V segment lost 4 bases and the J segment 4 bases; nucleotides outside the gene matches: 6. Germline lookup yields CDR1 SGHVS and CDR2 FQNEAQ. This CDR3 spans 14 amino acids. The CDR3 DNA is TGTGCCAGCAGCTCTCCAGGGGGCGGGTACGAGCAGTACTTC. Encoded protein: CASSSPGGGYEQYF.

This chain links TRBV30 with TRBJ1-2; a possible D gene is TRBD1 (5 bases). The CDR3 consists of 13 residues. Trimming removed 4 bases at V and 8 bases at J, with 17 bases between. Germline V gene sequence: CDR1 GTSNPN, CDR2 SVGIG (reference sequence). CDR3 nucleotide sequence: TGTGCCTGGAAGTTGGAGGGGAGAGGGGGCTACACCTTC. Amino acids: CAWKLEGRGGYTF.

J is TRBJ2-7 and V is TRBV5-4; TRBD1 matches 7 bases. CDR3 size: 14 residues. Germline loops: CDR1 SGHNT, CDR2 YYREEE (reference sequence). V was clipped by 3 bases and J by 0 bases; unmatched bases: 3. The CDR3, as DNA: TGTGCCAGCAGCTCGGGACAGACCTCCTACGAGCAGTACTTC. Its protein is CASSSGQTSYEQYF. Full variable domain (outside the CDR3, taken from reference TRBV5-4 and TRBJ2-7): ETGVTQSPTHLIKTRGQQVTLRCSSQSGHNTVSWYQQALGQGPQFIFQYYREEENGRGNFPPRFSGLQFPNYSSELNVNALELDDSALYLCASSSGQTSYEQYFGPGTRLTVT.

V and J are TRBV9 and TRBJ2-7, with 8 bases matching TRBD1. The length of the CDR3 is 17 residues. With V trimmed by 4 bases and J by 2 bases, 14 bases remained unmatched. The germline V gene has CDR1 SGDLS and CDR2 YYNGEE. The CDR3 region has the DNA TGTGCCAGCAGCCCCCAAGGTCCGGGACAGGCCCCCTACGAGCAGTACTTC. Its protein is CASSPQGPGQAPYEQYF.

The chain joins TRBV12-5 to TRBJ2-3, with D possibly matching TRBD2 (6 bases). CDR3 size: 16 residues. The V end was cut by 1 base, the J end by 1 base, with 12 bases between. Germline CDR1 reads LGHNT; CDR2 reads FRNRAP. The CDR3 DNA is TGTGCTAGTGGTTTGGGCCACGGGGGTGGCACAGATACGCAGTATTTT. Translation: CASGLGHGGGTDTQYF. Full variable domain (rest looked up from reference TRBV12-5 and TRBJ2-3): DARVTQTPRHKVTEMGQEVTMRCQPILGHNTVFWYRQTMMQGLELLAYFRNRAPLDDSGMPKDRFSAEMPDATLATLKIQPSEPRDSAVYFCASGLGHGGGTDTQYFGPGTRLTVL.

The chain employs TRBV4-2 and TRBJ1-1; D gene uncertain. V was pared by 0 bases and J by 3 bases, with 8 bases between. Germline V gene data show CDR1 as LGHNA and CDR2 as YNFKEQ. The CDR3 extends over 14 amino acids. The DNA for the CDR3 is TGTGCCAGCAGCCAAGAAGCAGACTACACTGAAGCTTTCTTT. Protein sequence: CASSQEADYTEAFF.

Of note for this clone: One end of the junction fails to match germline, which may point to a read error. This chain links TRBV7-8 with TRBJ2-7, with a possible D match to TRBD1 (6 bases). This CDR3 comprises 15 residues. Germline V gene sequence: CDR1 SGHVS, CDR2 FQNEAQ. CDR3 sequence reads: CASTLRAGDSYEQYF. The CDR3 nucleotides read TGTGCCAGCACCTTACGGGCAGGGGATTCCTACGAGCAGTACTTC.

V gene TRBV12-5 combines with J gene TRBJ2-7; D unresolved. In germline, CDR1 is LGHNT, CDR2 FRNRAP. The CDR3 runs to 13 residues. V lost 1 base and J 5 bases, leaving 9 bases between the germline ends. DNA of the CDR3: TGTGCTAGTGGTTTGGCCCCAATCCACGAGCAGTACTTC. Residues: CASGLAPIHEQYF.

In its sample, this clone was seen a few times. CDR3 bases: TGTGCCAGCAGCTTACGGGGACAGGGGGCTCCTCAGCCCCAGCATTTT. Amino acids: CASSLRGQGAPQPQHF. V and J are TRBV7-9 and TRBJ1-5, with 12 bases aligning to TRBD1. CDR1 is SEHNR and CDR2 is FQNEAQ in the germline V gene (reference sequence). The CDR3 is made up of 16 amino acids. J was trimmed by 6 bases and V by 2 bases; bases with no gene match: 5.

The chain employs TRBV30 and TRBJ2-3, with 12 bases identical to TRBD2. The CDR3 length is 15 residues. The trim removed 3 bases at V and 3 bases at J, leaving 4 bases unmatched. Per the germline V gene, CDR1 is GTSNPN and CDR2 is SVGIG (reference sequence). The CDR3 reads CAWRLAGGQTDTQYF. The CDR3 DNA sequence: TGTGCCTGGAGGCTAGCGGGGGGGCAGACAGATACGCAGTATTTT. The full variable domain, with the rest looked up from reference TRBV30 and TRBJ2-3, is SQTIHQWPATLVQPVGSPLSLECTVEGTSNPNLYWYRQAAGRGLQLLFYSVGIGQISSEVPQNLSASRPQDRQFILSSKKLLLSDSGFYLCAWRLAGGQTDTQYFGPGTRLTVL.

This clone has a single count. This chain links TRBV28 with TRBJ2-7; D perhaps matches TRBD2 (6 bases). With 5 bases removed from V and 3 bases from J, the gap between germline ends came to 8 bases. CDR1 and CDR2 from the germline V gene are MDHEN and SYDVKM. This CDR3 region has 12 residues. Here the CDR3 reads CASSVAVYEQYF. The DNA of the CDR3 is TGTGCCAGCAGTGTAGCGGTCTACGAGCAGTACTTC.

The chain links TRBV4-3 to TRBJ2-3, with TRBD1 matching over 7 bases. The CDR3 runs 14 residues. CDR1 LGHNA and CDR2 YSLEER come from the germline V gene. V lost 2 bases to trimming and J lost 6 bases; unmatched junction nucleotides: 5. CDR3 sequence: CASSQLTGEDTQYF. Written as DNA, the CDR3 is TGCGCCAGCAGCCAACTTACAGGGGAGGATACGCAGTATTTT.

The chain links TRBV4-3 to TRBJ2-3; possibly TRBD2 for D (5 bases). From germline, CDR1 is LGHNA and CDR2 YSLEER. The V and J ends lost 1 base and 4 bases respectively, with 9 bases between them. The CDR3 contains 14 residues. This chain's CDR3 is CASSQGAVADTQYF. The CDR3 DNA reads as TGCGCCAGCAGCCAAGGAGCGGTCGCAGATACGCAGTATTTT.